Each of the 5 T cell receptor beta chains below was sequenced from the same sample in a study of cytomegalovirus exposure and HLA in healthy donors. With 60 Vbeta and 13 Jbeta primers, the PCR was carried out. TCRdb keeps only in-frame clones here, not all; method: immunoSEQ multiplex PCR. The data show around 65,000 clones, approximately 82% seen once. Sequenced: PBMCs. The receptor set was obtained from a girl under 18 in good health and CMV-seropositive.

The chain links TRBV27 to TRBJ1-1; D is unclear. V was clipped by 5 bases and J by 3 bases, with 7 bases between them. The V gene's germline CDR1 is MNHEY and CDR2 SMNVEV (reference sequence). This CDR3 spans 12 amino acids. The DNA of the CDR3 is TGTGCCAGCAGTAACTTGTACACTGAAGCTTTCTTT. This gives the protein CASSNLYTEAFF.

CDR3 loop: CASSQSPVGGDSGTDTQYF. The CDR3 DNA reads as TGCGCCAGCAGCCAAAGTCCGGTGGGGGGTGATAGCGGCACAGATACGCAGTATTTT. V is TRBV4-3 and J is TRBJ2-3; D is possibly TRBD2 (6 bases). CDR3 length: 19 residues. V gave up 2 bases and J gave up 1 base, with 22 bases separating them. Per germline, CDR1 LGHNA and CDR2 YSLEER.

This chain uses TRBV28 with TRBJ1-2, with no clear D. Per the germline V gene, CDR1 is MDHEN and CDR2 is SYDVKM. Trimming shortened V by 5 bases and J by 4 bases, and 11 bases separated the two germline ends. CDR3 length: 13 residues. The CDR3 loop reads CASSPPLFYGYTF. In DNA, the CDR3 is TGTGCCAGCAGTCCCCCTCTCTTCTATGGCTACACCTTC.

The chain carries TRBV30 and TRBJ1-2; no firm D call. This CDR3 comprises 10 residues. Trimming took 8 bases from V and 6 from J, leaving 10 bases between them. Germline CDR1 reads GTSNPN; CDR2 reads SVGIG (reference sequence). As DNA, the CDR3 is TGTGCCGGGCTGGGCAATGGCTACACCTTC. This gives the protein CAGLGNGYTF.

The V and J genes are TRBV5-6 and TRBJ1-6, with 9 bases fitting TRBD1. The CDR3 length is 13 residues. Germline CDR1 is SGHDT and CDR2 is YYEEEE. Trimming removed 4 bases from V and 14 bases from J; junction bases left unmatched: 7. The CDR3 coding sequence is TGTGCCAGCAGCAGGGACAGGGAGATTACCCTCCACTTT. It translates to CASSRDREITLHF.